The table lists the clone carrying this TCR beta chain with a few counts. Clones were sequenced by immunoSEQ multiplex PCR, and TCRdb holds only the in-frame ones, with some missing. The data contain about 660,000 clones, 70% to 90% of them singletons. The data derive from a study of shared T cell receptors in the human thymus. J lost 1 base, V lost 4 bases, and 6 bases had no gene match. The CDR3 runs to 15 residues. Germline CDR1 is SGHRS and CDR2 is YFSETQ. These data were also filed under a second study, of human thymus T cells. This second study says: Thymus tissue was removed during corrective cardiac surgery. Repertoires from thymus and blood appeared to show biased V and J gene usage. Related work found strong thymic repertoire overlap between unrelated individuals.

Material for sequencing was thymocytes. This sequence joins TRBV5-1 and TRBJ1-1, with 8 bases lining up with TRBD1. The receptor's source is a boy younger than two with a congenital heart defect. CDR3 sequence reads: CASSARQGQNTEAFF. The DNA for the CDR3 is TGCGCCAGCAGCGCCCGACAGGGGCAGAACACTGAAGCTTTCTTT.